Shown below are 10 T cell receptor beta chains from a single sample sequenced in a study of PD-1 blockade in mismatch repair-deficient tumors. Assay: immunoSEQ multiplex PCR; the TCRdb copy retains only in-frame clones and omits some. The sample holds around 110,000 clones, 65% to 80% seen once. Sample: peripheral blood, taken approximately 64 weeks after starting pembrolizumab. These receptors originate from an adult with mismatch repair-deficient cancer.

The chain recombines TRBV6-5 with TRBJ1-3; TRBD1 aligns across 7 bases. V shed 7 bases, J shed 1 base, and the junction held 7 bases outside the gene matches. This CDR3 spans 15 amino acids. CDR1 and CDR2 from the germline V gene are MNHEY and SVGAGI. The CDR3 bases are TGTGCCAGCAAGAGGGGACAGTCGTCTGGAAACACCATATATTTT. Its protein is CASKRGQSSGNTIYF.

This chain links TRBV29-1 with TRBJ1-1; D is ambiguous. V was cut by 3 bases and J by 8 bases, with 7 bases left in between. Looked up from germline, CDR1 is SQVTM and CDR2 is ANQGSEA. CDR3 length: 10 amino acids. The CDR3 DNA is TGCAGCGTTGACGCCGTAGAAGCTTTCTTT. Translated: CSVDAVEAFF.

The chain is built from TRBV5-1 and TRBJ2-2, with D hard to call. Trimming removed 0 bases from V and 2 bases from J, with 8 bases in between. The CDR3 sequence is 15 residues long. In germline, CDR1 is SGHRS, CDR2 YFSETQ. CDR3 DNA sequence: TGCGCCAGCAGCTTGGGAGCAGCCAACACCGGGGAGCTGTTTTTT. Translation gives CASSLGAANTGELFF.

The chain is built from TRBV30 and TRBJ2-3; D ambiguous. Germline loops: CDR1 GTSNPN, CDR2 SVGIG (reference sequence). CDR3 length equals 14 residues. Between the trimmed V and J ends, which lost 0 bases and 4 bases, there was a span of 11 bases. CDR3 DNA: TGTGCCTGGAGTGTAGGAAATAGCCCAGATACGCAGTATTTT. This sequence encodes CAWSVGNSPDTQYF.

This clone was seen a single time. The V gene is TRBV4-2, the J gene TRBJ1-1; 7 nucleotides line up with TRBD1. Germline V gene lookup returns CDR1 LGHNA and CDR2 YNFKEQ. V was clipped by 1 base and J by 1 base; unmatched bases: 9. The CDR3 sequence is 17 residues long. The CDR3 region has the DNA TGTGCCAGCAGCCAAGCCGAGACAGGGCCCCAGAACACTGAAGCTTTCTTT. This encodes CASSQAETGPQNTEAFF.

The CDR3 reads CASSLVGPNYGYTF. The CDR3 DNA sequence: TGTGCCAGCAGCTTGGTGGGTCCAAACTATGGCTACACCTTC. The chain combines TRBV5-8 with TRBJ1-2, with D uncertain. The V end was cut by 0 bases, the J end by 2 bases, with 8 bases between. The CDR3 is 14 amino acids. Germline V lookup: CDR1 SGHTS, CDR2 YDEGEE.

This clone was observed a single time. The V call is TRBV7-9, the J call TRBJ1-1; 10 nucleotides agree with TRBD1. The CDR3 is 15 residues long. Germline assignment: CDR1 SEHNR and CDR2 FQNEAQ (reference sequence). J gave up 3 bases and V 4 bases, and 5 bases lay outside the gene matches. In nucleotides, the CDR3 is TGTGCCAGCAGCTCCAAAGGGACAGGGGACACTGAAGCTTTCTTT. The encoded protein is CASSSKGTGDTEAFF.

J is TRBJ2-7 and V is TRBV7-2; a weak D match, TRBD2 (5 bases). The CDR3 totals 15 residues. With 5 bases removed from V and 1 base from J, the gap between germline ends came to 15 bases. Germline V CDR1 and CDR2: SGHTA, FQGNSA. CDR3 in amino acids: CASSQELASSYEQYF. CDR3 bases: TGTGCCAGCAGCCAAGAATTAGCGTCGTCCTACGAGCAGTACTTC.

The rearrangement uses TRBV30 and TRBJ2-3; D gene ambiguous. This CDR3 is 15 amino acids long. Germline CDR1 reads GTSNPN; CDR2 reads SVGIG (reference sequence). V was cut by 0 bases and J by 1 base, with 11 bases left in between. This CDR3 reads CAWSVLDVRTDTQYF. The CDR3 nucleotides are TGTGCCTGGAGTGTACTGGACGTCCGCACAGATACGCAGTATTTT.

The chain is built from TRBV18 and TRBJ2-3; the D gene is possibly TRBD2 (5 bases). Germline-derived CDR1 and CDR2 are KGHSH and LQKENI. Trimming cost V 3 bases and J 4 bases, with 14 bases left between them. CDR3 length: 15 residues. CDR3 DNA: TGTGCCAGCTCACCTCAGAGCGCTAGCCCAGATACGCAGTATTTT. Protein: CASSPQSASPDTQYF.